The T cell receptor (beta chain) described here comes from a study of shared clonotypes between healthy human individuals. Overall study findings and caveats: A few donors had 5% to 6.5% of their naive CD4 clonotypes in common.

This table comes from immunoSEQ multiplex PCR, and its TCRdb copy is limited to in-frame clones, with some not included. The data contain roughly 1,000,000 clones, more than 75% of them singletons. The CDR3 length is 14 residues. The germline V gene has CDR1 SQVTM and CDR2 ANQGSEA. The V gene lost 7 bases and the J gene lost 0 bases, with 14 bases spanning the gap. As regards this clone: Its antigen remains unknown.

The chain is built from TRBV29-1 and TRBJ2-3, with a tentative D call TRBD1 (5 bases). Sequenced input: memory CD4+ T cells from PBMCs. The subset here: CD45RA-negative fraction. The receptor comes from a man younger than 30 in good health. Some clones in this sample may be carry-over from other donors' samples. CDR3 sequence: CSAYRQSSTDTQYF. CDR3 bases: TGCAGCGCCTATAGACAGTCTAGCACAGATACGCAGTATTTT.